This is a list of T cell receptor beta chains from one sample in a study of T cell repertoires in cytomegalovirus infection. No antigen is known for these receptors. TCRdb processed the reads anew with MiXCR; each CDR3 protein has one entry. Among about 890,000 distinct CDR3 sequences listed, around 31% were seen once. This specimen was cultured CD8+ T cells from PBMCs, taken from culture after CMV antigen stimulation. All receptors come from a human donor in good health (CMV status not recorded). Some clones in this sample may be carry-over from other donors' samples. Each CDR3 is given without its conserved first and last residue. The order of the fields is V gene, J gene, CDR3 protein.

v_gene: TRBV27
j_gene: TRBJ1-1
CDR3aa: ASSPPGAEAF

v_gene: TRBV7-4
j_gene: TRBJ1-5
CDR3aa: ASSIPTAQPQH

v_gene: TRBV25-1
j_gene: TRBJ1-2
CDR3aa: ASSRGNGYT

v_gene: TRBV11-2
j_gene: TRBJ2-7
CDR3aa: ASSPTGPPNPYEQY

v_gene: TRBV25-1
j_gene: TRBJ2-1
CDR3aa: ASSEYFPSYNEQF

v_gene: TRBV7-9
j_gene: TRBJ1-3
CDR3aa: ASSEDSSSGNTIY

v_gene: TRBV20-1
j_gene: TRBJ2-3
CDR3aa: SARTRAGGRDTQY

v_gene: TRBV6-1
j_gene: TRBJ2-4
CDR3aa: ASSGTTKNIQY

v_gene: TRBV28
j_gene: TRBJ1-5
CDR3aa: ASKGTSRVDQPQH

v_gene: TRBV7-2
j_gene: TRBJ1-2
CDR3aa: ASSRDIVYGYT

v_gene: TRBV7-9
j_gene: TRBJ2-5
CDR3aa: ASSSTGTGKETQY

v_gene: TRBV29-1
j_gene: TRBJ2-1
CDR3aa: SVVAAGEQF

v_gene: TRBV12-3/TRBV12-4
j_gene: TRBJ1-2
CDR3aa: ASSSSSRHQRATYGYT

v_gene: TRBV24-1
j_gene: TRBJ1-5
CDR3aa: ATSDRAYNQPQH

v_gene: TRBV12-3/TRBV12-4
j_gene: TRBJ2-1
CDR3aa: ASSSGRFEQF

v_gene: TRBV7-6
j_gene: TRBJ1-1
CDR3aa: ASSLGSDRGDTEAF

v_gene: TRBV6-2/TRBV6-3
j_gene: TRBJ1-3
CDR3aa: ASSYGRSDGNTIY

v_gene: TRBV7-9
j_gene: TRBJ2-2
CDR3aa: ASSFSGQVTGELF

v_gene: TRBV6-4
j_gene: TRBJ1-1
CDR3aa: ASFPPGGPGAVEAF

v_gene: TRBV27
j_gene: TRBJ1-2
CDR3aa: ASSFGRAYGYT

v_gene: TRBV29-1
j_gene: TRBJ1-5
CDR3aa: SVELTGAADQPQH

v_gene: TRBV11-3
j_gene: TRBJ2-3
CDR3aa: ASSEKGREGRDTQY

v_gene: TRBV15
j_gene: TRBJ1-5
CDR3aa: ATSRDGGSNQPQH

v_gene: TRBV6-1
j_gene: TRBJ1-1
CDR3aa: ASSSLYTEAF

v_gene: TRBV19
j_gene: TRBJ2-2
CDR3aa: ASSMGVGPGELF

v_gene: TRBV2
j_gene: TRBJ1-2
CDR3aa: ATVQGHYGYT

v_gene: TRBV20-1
j_gene: TRBJ2-2
CDR3aa: SASGLPNTGELF

v_gene: TRBV6-5
j_gene: TRBJ2-1
CDR3aa: ASSYVGQSEQF

v_gene: TRBV7-9
j_gene: TRBJ2-3
CDR3aa: ASSLGKRSTDTQY